The rows below give T cell receptor beta chains drawn from one sample of a study of cytomegalovirus exposure and HLA in healthy donors. Sequenced by immunoSEQ multiplex PCR; TCRdb stores in-frame clones only, minus some. The table has 100,000 to 150,000 clones, approximately 94% seen once. Sequencing was performed on PBMCs. The receptors derive from a woman under 30 in good health and CMV-seronegative. Each CDR3 is given with its conserved first and last residue. The order of the fields is V gene, clone size, D gene, J gene, CDR3 protein, CDR3 DNA. D genes are given only for firm matches. Clone size is given for some rows only: seen once, a few or many times, or a class if the clone is expanded.

V: TRBV4-2; size: -; D: -; J: TRBJ2-6; CDR3: CASSQDWAVLESGANVLTF; DNA: TGTGCCAGCAGCCAAGATTGGGCAGTACTCGAATCCGGGGCCAACGTCCTGACTTTC
V: TRBV7-2; size: -; D: TRBD2; J: TRBJ2-7; CDR3: CASSTSGRSYEQYF; DNA: TGTGCCAGCAGCACTAGCGGGAGGTCCTACGAGCAGTACTTC
V: TRBV9; size: -; D: TRBD2; J: TRBJ2-1; CDR3: CASSVVSGIYNEQFF; DNA: TGTGCCAGCAGCGTAGTAAGCGGGATTTACAATGAGCAGTTCTTC
V: TRBV28; size: -; D: TRBD1; J: TRBJ1-2; CDR3: CASMGQVYGYTF; DNA: TGTGCCAGCATGGGACAGGTCTATGGCTACACCTTC
V: TRBV2; size: -; D: -; J: TRBJ2-6; CDR3: CASSERRVSGANVLTF; DNA: TGTGCCAGCAGTGAAAGGAGAGTCTCTGGGGCCAACGTCCTGACTTTC
V: TRBV7-8; size: -; D: -; J: TRBJ2-2; CDR3: CASRNGHTGNTGELFF; DNA: TGTGCCAGCAGAAACGGACACACCGGTAACACCGGGGAGCTGTTTTTT
V: TRBV29-1; size: -; D: -; J: TRBJ2-5; CDR3: CSVSGARASYF; DNA: TGCAGCGTTTCTGGTGCGAGGGCATCCTACTTC
V: TRBV28; size: -; D: -; J: TRBJ1-2; CDR3: CASLWGGYGYTF; DNA: TGTGCCAGCCTATGGGGGGGCTATGGCTACACCTTC
V: TRBV7-9; size: once; D: -; J: TRBJ2-7; CDR3: CASSNTRVGEQYF; DNA: TGTGCCAGCAGTAATACCAGGGTGGGGGAGCAGTACTTC
V: TRBV6-5; size: -; D: TRBD1; J: TRBJ2-2; CDR3: CASRGTGGTGELFF; DNA: TGTGCCAGCAGAGGGACAGGGGGCACCGGGGAGCTGTTTTTT
V: TRBV2; size: -; D: -; J: TRBJ2-2; CDR3: CASRVSAVNTGELFF; DNA: TGTGCCAGCAGGGTTAGCGCCGTGAACACCGGGGAGCTGTTTTTT
V: TRBV10-2; size: -; D: TRBD1; J: TRBJ2-5; CDR3: CASSPGTEETQYF; DNA: TGCGCCAGCAGCCCCGGGACAGAAGAGACCCAGTACTTC
V: TRBV11-1; size: once; D: TRBD1; J: TRBJ2-1; CDR3: CASSPGGFGYNEQFF; DNA: TGTGCCAGCAGCCCAGGGGGATTTGGGTACAATGAGCAGTTCTTC
V: TRBV28; size: once; D: -; J: TRBJ1-1; CDR3: CASRGGVFTEAFF; DNA: TGTGCCAGCAGGGGAGGGGTTTTCACTGAAGCTTTCTTT
V: TRBV14; size: -; D: TRBD1; J: TRBJ2-1; CDR3: CASSLPGQAYTVSYNEQFF; DNA: TGTGCCAGCAGCCTCCCGGGACAGGCATACACCGTGTCCTACAATGAGCAGTTCTTC
V: TRBV2; size: -; D: -; J: TRBJ2-3; CDR3: CASRLQISTDTQYF; DNA: TGTGCCAGCAGATTACAGATATCCACAGATACGCAGTATTTT
V: TRBV2; size: -; D: -; J: TRBJ1-5; CDR3: CASSGGQHSNQPQHF; DNA: TGTGCCAGCAGCGGAGGACAGCATAGCAATCAGCCCCAGCATTTT
V: TRBV5-6; size: -; D: TRBD2; J: TRBJ2-5; CDR3: CASSNWGGSETQYF; DNA: TGTGCCAGCAGCAACTGGGGGGGGTCGGAGACCCAGTACTTC
V: TRBV6-6; size: -; D: -; J: TRBJ1-3; CDR3: CASSYSRSSGNTIYF; DNA: TGTGCCAGCAGTTACTCACGGAGCTCTGGAAACACCATATATTTT
V: TRBV10-2; size: -; D: -; J: TRBJ2-3; CDR3: CASSSSNRADTQYF; DNA: TGCGCCAGCAGCTCATCAAACAGGGCGGATACGCAGTATTTT
V: TRBV7-8; size: -; D: TRBD1; J: TRBJ1-1; CDR3: CASSLALTGGNTEAFF; DNA: TGTGCCAGCAGCTTAGCCCTGACAGGGGGGAACACTGAAGCTTTCTTT
V: TRBV19; size: -; D: TRBD1; J: TRBJ2-1; CDR3: CASTIDGTGNEQFF; DNA: TGTGCCAGTACCATCGACGGGACAGGGAATGAGCAGTTCTTC
V: TRBV9; size: -; D: -; J: TRBJ2-7; CDR3: CASSVLLSSEQYF; DNA: TGTGCCAGCAGCGTATTACTGAGTTCCGAGCAGTACTTC
V: TRBV27; size: once; D: -; J: TRBJ1-5; CDR3: CVSREEGQPQHF; DNA: TGTGTCAGCAGGGAGGAGGGACAGCCCCAGCATTTT
V: TRBV2; size: -; D: -; J: TRBJ2-7; CDR3: CASSEVGAARGEQYF; DNA: TGTGCCAGCAGTGAAGTAGGGGCAGCTCGAGGCGAGCAGTACTTC
V: TRBV30; size: -; D: TRBD1; J: TRBJ1-5; CDR3: CAWSFGTGYRRPQHF; DNA: TGTGCCTGGAGTTTCGGGACAGGGTATCGGCGGCCCCAGCATTTT
V: TRBV5-1; size: -; D: TRBD1; J: TRBJ2-1; CDR3: CASSRPQGAVTSYNEQFF; DNA: TGCGCCAGCAGCCGCCCTCAGGGGGCGGTAACGTCCTACAATGAGCAGTTCTTC
V: TRBV27; size: -; D: -; J: TRBJ2-3; CDR3: CASSLKPLAGGTDTQYF; DNA: TGTGCCAGCAGTTTAAAACCCCTAGCTGGGGGCACAGATACGCAGTATTTT
V: TRBV7-9; size: -; D: TRBD1; J: TRBJ1-5; CDR3: CASSLGQGRDQPQHF; DNA: TGTGCCAGCAGCTTAGGACAGGGTCGAGATCAGCCCCAGCATTTT
V: TRBV5-1; size: -; D: TRBD1; J: TRBJ1-1; CDR3: CASSPGQGARNTEAFF; DNA: TGCGCCAGCAGTCCCGGACAGGGGGCTAGGAACACTGAAGCTTTCTTT
V: TRBV28; size: -; D: -; J: TRBJ1-2; CDR3: CASRVTGNANYGYTF; DNA: TGTGCCAGCAGGGTAACAGGGAACGCGAACTATGGCTACACCTTC
V: TRBV28; size: -; D: TRBD1; J: TRBJ1-2; CDR3: CASSPDRAYGYTF; DNA: TGTGCCAGCAGCCCGGACAGGGCTTATGGCTACACCTTC
V: TRBV6-5; size: -; D: TRBD2; J: TRBJ2-1; CDR3: CASALAGGPNEQFF; DNA: TGTGCCAGCGCATTAGCGGGGGGGCCCAATGAGCAGTTCTTC
V: TRBV5-6; size: -; D: TRBD2; J: TRBJ2-3; CDR3: CASSLVSSGSTDTQYF; DNA: TGTGCCAGCAGCTTGGTCTCTAGCGGGAGCACAGATACGCAGTATTTT
V: TRBV5-1; size: -; D: -; J: TRBJ2-3; CDR3: CATSSGGTTDTQYF; DNA: TGCGCCACTAGCAGCGGCGGGACCACAGATACGCAGTATTTT
V: TRBV28; size: -; D: TRBD1; J: TRBJ2-5; CDR3: CASSLRTGWEYQETQYF; DNA: TGTGCCAGCAGTTTACGGACAGGGTGGGAGTACCAAGAGACCCAGTACTTC
V: TRBV5-4; size: -; D: -; J: TRBJ1-1; CDR3: CASSPTGAVGGALRLAFF; DNA: TGTGCCAGCAGCCCAACCGGGGCTGTCGGGGGTGCCCTTCGTTTGGCTTTCTTT
V: TRBV25-1; size: -; D: -; J: TRBJ1-1; CDR3: CASVYNTEAFF; DNA: TGTGCCAGCGTCTATAACACTGAAGCTTTCTTT
V: TRBV5-1; size: -; D: -; J: TRBJ1-4; CDR3: CASSQRTDGEKLFF; DNA: TGCGCCAGCAGCCAAAGGACAGACGGGGAAAAACTGTTTTTT
V: TRBV18; size: -; D: -; J: TRBJ2-3; CDR3: CASSPVLNYGDATDTQYF; DNA: TGTGCCAGCTCACCCGTACTTAACTACGGTGACGCCACAGATACGCAGTATTTT
V: TRBV20-1; size: -; D: -; J: TRBJ2-7; CDR3: CSAGRRYEQYF; DNA: TGCAGTGCGGGCCGACGATACGAGCAGTACTTC
V: TRBV7-2; size: -; D: TRBD2; J: TRBJ2-1; CDR3: CASSLEGSGLAGVWEQFF; DNA: TGTGCCAGCAGCTTAGAAGGATCCGGACTAGCGGGAGTTTGGGAGCAGTTCTTC
V: TRBV13; size: -; D: TRBD1; J: TRBJ2-7; CDR3: CASSRKGQGIPYEQYF; DNA: TGTGCCAGCAGCAGAAAGGGACAGGGAATCCCCTACGAGCAGTACTTC
V: TRBV7-6; size: once; D: TRBD2; J: TRBJ2-1; CDR3: CASSLARATGGSLSEQFF; DNA: TGTGCCAGCAGCTTAGCAAGGGCTACGGGGGGGAGTCTTAGTGAGCAGTTCTTC
V: TRBV29-1; size: few; D: -; J: TRBJ1-4; CDR3: CSVAALQGSFSEKLFF; DNA: TGCAGCGTTGCCGCCCTCCAGGGCAGTTTTAGTGAAAAACTGTTTTTT
V: TRBV28; size: -; D: TRBD1; J: TRBJ1-5; CDR3: CASSFSGGGNQPQHF; DNA: TGTGCCAGCAGTTTTTCAGGGGGCGGCAATCAGCCCCAGCATTTT
V: TRBV5-1; size: -; D: -; J: TRBJ1-1; CDR3: CASSLAPDRNTEAFF; DNA: TGCGCCAGCAGCTTGGCCCCGGACAGGAACACTGAAGCTTTCTTT
V: TRBV4-1; size: -; D: TRBD2; J: TRBJ2-7; CDR3: CASSQGLAGNYEQYF; DNA: TGCGCCAGCAGCCAAGGACTAGCGGGCAACTACGAGCAGTACTTC
V: TRBV5-1; size: -; D: TRBD2; J: TRBJ2-1; CDR3: CASSFLLLAGVNYNEQFF; DNA: TGCGCCAGCAGCTTTCTCCTCTTAGCGGGGGTTAACTACAATGAGCAGTTCTTC
V: TRBV7-9; size: -; D: TRBD1; J: TRBJ1-2; CDR3: CASSLVAGGFVRGGYTF; DNA: TGTGCCAGCAGCTTAGTCGCAGGGGGTTTCGTTAGAGGTGGCTACACCTTC
V: TRBV9; size: -; D: TRBD2; J: TRBJ2-3; CDR3: CASSGRESTDTQYF; DNA: TGTGCCAGCAGCGGGCGGGAGTCCACAGATACGCAGTATTTT
V: TRBV5-1; size: -; D: TRBD1; J: TRBJ1-1; CDR3: CASSAGQGGTEAFF; DNA: TGCGCCAGCAGCGCCGGACAGGGGGGCACTGAAGCTTTCTTT
V: TRBV12-5; size: -; D: -; J: TRBJ1-5; CDR3: CASGSQGRNPSNQPQHF; DNA: TGTGCTAGTGGTTCCCAGGGGCGGAACCCTAGCAATCAGCCCCAGCATTTT